Listed below are T cell receptor beta chains from one sample, sequenced in a study of T cell changes during pregnancy in multiple sclerosis. Sequencing used immunoSEQ multiplex PCR; TCRdb keeps in-frame clones, though not all of them. The repertoire consists of about 47,000 clones, with 90% to 95% occurring once and the leading ten covering 2% to 2.5%. The sample in question was peripheral blood, obtained in the third trimester of pregnancy. These receptors were obtained from a female donor with multiple sclerosis, enrolled in a pregnancy study. CDR3s include the opening cysteine and the closing phenylalanine or tryptophan. The D gene is left open where the match is weak.

>TRBV27|NA|TRBJ2-7
TGTGCCAGCAGTTCGTTCTACGAGCAGTACTTC
CASSSFYEQYF
>TRBV7-9|TRBD1|TRBJ2-3
TGTGCCAGCAGCTTCCGGGACAGGGGGCGAGATACGCAGTATTTT
CASSFRDRGRDTQYF
>TRBV9|TRBD2|TRBJ2-1
TGTGCCAGCAGCGAGAGTAGCGGGAGGGCCTTCTACAATGAGCAGTTCTTC
CASSESSGRAFYNEQFF
>TRBV2|NA|TRBJ2-7
TGTGCCAGCAGTGAACGACTAGCCTACGAGCAGTACTTC
CASSERLAYEQYF
>TRBV19|TRBD1|TRBJ2-2
TGTGCCAGTAGTCCCCAGGGGGCGATCAACTCCGGGGAGCTGTTTTTT
CASSPQGAINSGELFF
>TRBV5-1|NA|TRBJ2-5
TGCGCCAGCAGTAGGGACACCGGAGTGCAAGAGACCCAGTACTTC
CASSRDTGVQETQYF
>TRBV11-1|NA|TRBJ2-1
TGTGCCAGCAGCTTAGGGCCTCGGGGGAGCTCCTACAATGAGCAGTTCTTC
CASSLGPRGSSYNEQFF
>TRBV30|NA|TRBJ2-1
TGTGCCTGGAGTTTGACTCTAGGGAGCAATGAGCAGTTCTTC
CAWSLTLGSNEQFF
>TRBV6-5|NA|TRBJ2-7
TGTGCCAGCAGTTACCGAACAGGGTTCGAGCAGTACTTC
CASSYRTGFEQYF
>TRBV6-1|NA|TRBJ1-4
TGTGCCAGCAGTGAGGGGGCGCCTGGTGAAAAACTGTTTTTT
CASSEGAPGEKLFF